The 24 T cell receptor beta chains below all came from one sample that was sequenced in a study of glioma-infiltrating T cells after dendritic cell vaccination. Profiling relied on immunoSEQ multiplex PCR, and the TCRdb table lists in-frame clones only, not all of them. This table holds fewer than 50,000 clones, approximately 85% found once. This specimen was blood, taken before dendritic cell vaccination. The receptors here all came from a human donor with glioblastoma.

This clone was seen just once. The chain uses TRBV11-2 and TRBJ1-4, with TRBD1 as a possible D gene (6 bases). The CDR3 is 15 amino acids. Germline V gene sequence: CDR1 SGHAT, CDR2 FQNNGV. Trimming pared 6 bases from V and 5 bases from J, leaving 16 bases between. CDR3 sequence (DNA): TGTGCCAGCAGATCCCCGGGACACAGGAATGAAAAACTGTTTTTT. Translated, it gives CASRSPGHRNEKLFF.

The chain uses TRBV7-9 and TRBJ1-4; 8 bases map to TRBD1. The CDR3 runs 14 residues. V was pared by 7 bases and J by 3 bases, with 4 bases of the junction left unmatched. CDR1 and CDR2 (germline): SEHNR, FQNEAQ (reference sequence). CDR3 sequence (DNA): TGTGCCAGCAACCCAGGGGGCCCTAATGAAAAACTGTTTTTT. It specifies CASNPGGPNEKLFF.

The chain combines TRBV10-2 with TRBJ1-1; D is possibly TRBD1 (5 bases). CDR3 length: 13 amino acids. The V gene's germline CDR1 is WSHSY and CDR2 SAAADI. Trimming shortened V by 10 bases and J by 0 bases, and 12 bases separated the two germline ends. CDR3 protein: CAISQALNTEAFF. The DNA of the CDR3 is TGCGCCATTTCACAGGCTCTGAACACTGAAGCTTTCTTT.

The CDR3 nucleotides are TGTGCCAGCAGCGAAACAAAAAGCACAGATACGCAGTATTTT. Translated: CASSETKSTDTQYF. This rearrangement joins TRBV7-9 to TRBJ2-3; D uncertain. Germline CDR1 reads SEHNR; CDR2 reads FQNEAQ (reference sequence). The V gene lost 5 bases and the J gene lost 0 bases, with 9 bases spanning the gap. The CDR3 covers 14 residues.

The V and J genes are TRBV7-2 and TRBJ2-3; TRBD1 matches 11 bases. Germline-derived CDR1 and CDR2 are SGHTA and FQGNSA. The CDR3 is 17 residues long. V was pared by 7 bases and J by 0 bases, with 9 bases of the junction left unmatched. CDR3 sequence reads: CASIRDRGVSSTDTQYF. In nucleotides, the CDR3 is TGTGCCAGCATCCGGGACAGGGGGGTTTCTAGCACAGATACGCAGTATTTT.

CDR3 in amino acids: CASSALTRQGEPQHF. Here the CDR3 DNA reads TGTGCCAGCAGTGCTTTAACAAGGCAGGGGGAGCCCCAGCATTTT. The chain employs TRBV6-1 and TRBJ1-5; 7 bases are shared with TRBD1. Germline-derived CDR1 and CDR2 are MNHNS and SASEGT. V shed 4 bases, J shed 8 bases, and the junction held 11 bases outside the gene matches. The CDR3 runs to 15 residues.

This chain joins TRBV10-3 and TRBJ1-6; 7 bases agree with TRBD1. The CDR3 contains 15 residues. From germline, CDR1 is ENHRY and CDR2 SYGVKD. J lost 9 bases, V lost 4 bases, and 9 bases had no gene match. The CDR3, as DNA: TGTGCCATCAGTGCTACCGGGACAGAATTTTCACCCCTCCACTTT. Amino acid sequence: CAISATGTEFSPLHF.

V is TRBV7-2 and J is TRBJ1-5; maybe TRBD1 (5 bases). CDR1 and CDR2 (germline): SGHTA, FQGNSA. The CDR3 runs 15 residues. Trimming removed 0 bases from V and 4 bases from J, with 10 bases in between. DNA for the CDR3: TGTGCCAGCAGCTTAGCAGGGGTTGAGAATCAGCCCCAGCATTTT. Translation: CASSLAGVENQPQHF.

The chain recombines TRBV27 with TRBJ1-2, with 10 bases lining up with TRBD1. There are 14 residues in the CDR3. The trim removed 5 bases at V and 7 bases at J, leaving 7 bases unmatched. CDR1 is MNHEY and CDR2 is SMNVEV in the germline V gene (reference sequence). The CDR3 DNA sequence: TGTGCCAGCAGTCCCGCCGGGACAGGGGTTGGCTACACCTTC. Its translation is CASSPAGTGVGYTF.

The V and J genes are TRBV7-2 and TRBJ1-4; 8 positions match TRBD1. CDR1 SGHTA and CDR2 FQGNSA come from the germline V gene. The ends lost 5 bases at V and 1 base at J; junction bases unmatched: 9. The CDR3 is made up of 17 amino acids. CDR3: CASSRSGTGRTNEKLFF. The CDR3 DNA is TGTGCCAGCAGCCGGTCCGGGACAGGCCGAACTAATGAAAAACTGTTTTTT.

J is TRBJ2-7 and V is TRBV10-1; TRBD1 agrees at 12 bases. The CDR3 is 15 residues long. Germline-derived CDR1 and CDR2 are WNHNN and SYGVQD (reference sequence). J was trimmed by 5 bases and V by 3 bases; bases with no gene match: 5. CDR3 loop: CASSDGTGGQNEQYF. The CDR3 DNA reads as TGCGCCAGCAGTGATGGGACAGGGGGCCAGAACGAGCAGTACTTC.

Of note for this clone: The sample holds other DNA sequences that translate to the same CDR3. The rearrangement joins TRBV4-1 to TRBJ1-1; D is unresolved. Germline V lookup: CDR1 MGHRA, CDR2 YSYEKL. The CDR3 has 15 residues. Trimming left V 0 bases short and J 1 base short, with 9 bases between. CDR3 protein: CASSQDRSGNTEAFF. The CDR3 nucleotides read TGCGCCAGCAGCCAAGATCGCTCGGGGAACACTGAAGCTTTCTTT.

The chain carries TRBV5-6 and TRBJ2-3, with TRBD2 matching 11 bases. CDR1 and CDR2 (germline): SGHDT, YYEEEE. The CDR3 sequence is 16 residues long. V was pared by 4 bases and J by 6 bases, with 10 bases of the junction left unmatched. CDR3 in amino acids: CASSHLTSGVTDTQYF. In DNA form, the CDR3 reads TGTGCCAGCAGCCACCTGACTAGCGGGGTAACCGATACGCAGTATTTT.

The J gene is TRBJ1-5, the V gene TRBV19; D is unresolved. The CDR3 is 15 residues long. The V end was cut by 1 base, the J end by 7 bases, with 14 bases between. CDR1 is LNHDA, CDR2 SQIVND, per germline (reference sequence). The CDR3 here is CASSIVLSAGQPQHF. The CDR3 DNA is TGTGCCAGTAGTATAGTTCTATCGGCGGGCCAGCCCCAGCATTTT.

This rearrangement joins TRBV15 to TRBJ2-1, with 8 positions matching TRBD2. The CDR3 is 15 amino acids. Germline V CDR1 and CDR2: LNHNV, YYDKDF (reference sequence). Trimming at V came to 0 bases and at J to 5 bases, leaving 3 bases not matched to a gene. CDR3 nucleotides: TGTGCCACCAGCAGAGAACTAGCGGCTAACAATGAGCAGTTCTTC. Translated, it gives CATSRELAANNEQFF.

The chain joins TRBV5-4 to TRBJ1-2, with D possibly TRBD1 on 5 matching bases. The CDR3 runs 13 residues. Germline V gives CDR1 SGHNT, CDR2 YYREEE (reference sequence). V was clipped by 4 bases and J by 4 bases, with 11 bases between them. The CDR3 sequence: CASSTGSSYGYTF. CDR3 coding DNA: TGTGCCAGCAGCACAGGCTCCTCCTATGGCTACACCTTC.

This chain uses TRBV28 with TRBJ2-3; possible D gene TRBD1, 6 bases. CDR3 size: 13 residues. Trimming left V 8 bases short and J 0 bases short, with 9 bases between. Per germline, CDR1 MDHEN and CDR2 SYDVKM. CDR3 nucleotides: TGTGCCAGCGGGCAGGGGAGCACAGATACGCAGTATTTT. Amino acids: CASGQGSTDTQYF.

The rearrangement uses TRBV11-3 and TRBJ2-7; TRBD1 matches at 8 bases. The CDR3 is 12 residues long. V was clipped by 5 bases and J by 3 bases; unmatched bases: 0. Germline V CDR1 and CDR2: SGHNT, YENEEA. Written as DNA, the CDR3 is TGTGCCAGCAGCGACAGGGGCTACGAGCAGTACTTC. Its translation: CASSDRGYEQYF.

In DNA form, the CDR3 reads TGTGCCAGCAGCTCGCCGACAGGGCCTGAAGCTTTCTTT. Translation gives CASSSPTGPEAFF. The V and J genes are TRBV5-4 and TRBJ1-1, with 7 positions matching TRBD1. Germline loops: CDR1 SGHNT, CDR2 YYREEE (reference sequence). The CDR3 consists of 13 residues. Trimming took 3 bases from V and 6 from J; bases not matched to a gene: 5.

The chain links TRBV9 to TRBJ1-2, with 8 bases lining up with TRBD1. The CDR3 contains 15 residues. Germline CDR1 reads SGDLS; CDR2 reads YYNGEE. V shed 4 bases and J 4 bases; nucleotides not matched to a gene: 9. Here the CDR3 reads CASSSQGQEGYGYTF. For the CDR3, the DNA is TGTGCCAGCAGCTCCCAGGGACAGGAGGGCTATGGCTACACCTTC.

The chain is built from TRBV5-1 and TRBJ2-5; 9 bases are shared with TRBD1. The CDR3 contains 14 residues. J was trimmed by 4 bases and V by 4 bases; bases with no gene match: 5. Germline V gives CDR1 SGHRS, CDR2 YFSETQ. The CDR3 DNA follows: TGCGCCAGCAGCACCGGGACAGGGCGAGAGACCCAGTACTTC. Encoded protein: CASSTGTGRETQYF.

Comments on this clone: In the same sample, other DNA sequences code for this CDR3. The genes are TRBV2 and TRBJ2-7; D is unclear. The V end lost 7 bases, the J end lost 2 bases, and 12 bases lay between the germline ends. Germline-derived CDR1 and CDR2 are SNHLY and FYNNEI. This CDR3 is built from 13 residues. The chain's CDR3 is CASKNLQPYEQYF. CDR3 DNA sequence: TGTGCCAGCAAAAACCTACAGCCCTACGAGCAGTACTTC.

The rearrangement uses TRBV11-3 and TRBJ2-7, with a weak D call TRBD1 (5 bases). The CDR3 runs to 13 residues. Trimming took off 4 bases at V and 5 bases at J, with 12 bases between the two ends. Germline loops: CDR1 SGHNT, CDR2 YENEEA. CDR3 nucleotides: TGTGCCAGCAGCTCCTCGGGCAGGGACGAGCAGTACTTC. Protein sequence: CASSSSGRDEQYF.

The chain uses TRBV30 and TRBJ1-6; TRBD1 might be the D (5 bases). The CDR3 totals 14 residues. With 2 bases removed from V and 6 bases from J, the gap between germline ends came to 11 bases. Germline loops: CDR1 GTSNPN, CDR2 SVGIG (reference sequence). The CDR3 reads CAWSSRAGNSPLHF. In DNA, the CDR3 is TGTGCCTGGAGTAGCAGGGCTGGTAATTCACCCCTCCACTTT.